Presented here are 7 T cell receptor beta chains from one specimen sequenced in a study of control samples from healthy donors and cancer patients. Profiling relied on immunoSEQ multiplex PCR, and the TCRdb table lists in-frame clones only, not all of them. The table has around 140,000 clones, around 94% seen once. Sequencing input: blood. The source is a middle-aged man in good health.

The gene calls are TRBV11-2 and TRBJ2-1, with 9 bases fitting TRBD2. There are 16 residues in the CDR3. The trim removed 5 bases at V and 4 bases at J, leaving 9 bases unmatched. In germline, CDR1 is SGHAT, CDR2 FQNNGV. This CDR3 reads CASSRPGLALYNEQFF. For the CDR3, the DNA is TGTGCCAGCAGCCGTCCCGGACTAGCGTTGTACAATGAGCAGTTCTTC.

The rearrangement links TRBV19 to TRBJ1-5; unclear D gene. With 1 base removed from V and 4 bases from J, the gap between germline ends came to 17 bases. Germline CDR1 is LNHDA and CDR2 is SQIVND (reference sequence). The CDR3 has 17 residues. The CDR3 nucleotides are TGTGCCAGTAGTATAGGTAACGTCGCAACTTCTAATCAGCCCCAGCATTTT. The encoded protein is CASSIGNVATSNQPQHF.

V is TRBV12-5 and J is TRBJ1-1, with a tentative D call TRBD1 (5 bases). Germline values: CDR1 LGHNT, CDR2 FRNRAP. The V and J ends lost 6 bases and 5 bases respectively, with 10 bases between them. CDR3 length equals 12 residues. CDR3 sequence: CASGEGWTEAFF. In nucleotides, the CDR3 is TGTGCTAGTGGGGAGGGGTGGACTGAAGCTTTCTTT. Full variable domain (rest looked up from reference TRBV12-5 and TRBJ1-1): DARVTQTPRHKVTEMGQEVTMRCQPILGHNTVFWYRQTMMQGLELLAYFRNRAPLDDSGMPKDRFSAEMPDATLATLKIQPSEPRDSAVYFCASGEGWTEAFFGQGTRLTVV.

The chain links TRBV5-6 to TRBJ2-2; 9 bases agree with TRBD1. There are 16 residues in the CDR3. V was clipped by 2 bases and J by 6 bases; unmatched bases: 8. From germline, CDR1 is SGHDT and CDR2 YYEEEE. The CDR3 is CASSLDRGTISGELFF. The DNA for the CDR3 is TGTGCCAGCAGCTTAGACAGGGGGACGATCTCCGGGGAGCTGTTTTTT.

V gene TRBV5-1 combines with J gene TRBJ2-1; 7 bases fit TRBD2. Germline CDR1 SGHRS, CDR2 YFSETQ. This CDR3 region has 15 residues. After removal of 0 bases from V and 7 bases from J, the junction contained 7 bases not matched to a gene. CDR3: CASSLVAGVFNEQFF. The CDR3 DNA reads TGCGCCAGCAGCTTGGTGGCGGGGGTATTTAATGAGCAGTTCTTC.

The chain links TRBV6-1 to TRBJ1-3; D is unresolved. This CDR3 has 13 amino acids. Germline values: CDR1 MNHNS, CDR2 SASEGT. V gave up 3 bases and J gave up 4 bases, with 7 bases separating them. The chain's CDR3 is CASSERQGNTIYF. In DNA, the CDR3 is TGTGCCAGCAGTGAGCGGCAAGGAAACACCATATATTTT.

The chain couples TRBV5-6 to TRBJ2-1; D remains ambiguous. V lost 0 bases to trimming and J lost 8 bases, with 9 bases between them. CDR1 and CDR2 (germline): SGHDT, YYEEEE. The CDR3 has 13 amino acids. DNA for the CDR3: TGTGCCAGCAGCTTGGTCTCGGCGGATGAGCAGTTCTTC. Translated: CASSLVSADEQFF.